Given below is one TCR beta chain in context. This record comes from a study of cytomegalovirus exposure and HLA in healthy donors. Study as a whole: A preliminary data release comprised 91 million or so unique TCRs obtained from HLA-typed donors.

In the PCR, 60 Vbeta and 13 Jbeta primers were used. Some clones are missing from TCRdb's copy, which holds only in-frame ones; the method was immunoSEQ multiplex PCR. The sample contains over 150,000 clones, approximately 80% of which appear only once. Input material: PBMCs. This TCR was recovered from a man between 25 and 39 years old in good health and CMV-seropositive.

The CDR3 nucleotides are TGTGCCAGCAGCTTGAGTTTAGGAGGGGAGGGAGATACGCAGTATTTT. This codes for CASSLSLGGEGDTQYF. The rearrangement uses TRBV5-6 and TRBJ2-3; 7 nucleotides agree with TRBD2. CDR1 is SGHDT, CDR2 YYEEEE, per germline. The trim removed 1 base at V and 5 bases at J, leaving 10 bases unmatched. This CDR3 comprises 16 residues.